One sample yielded the 15 T cell receptor beta chains listed below, sequenced in a study of T cell repertoires in cytomegalovirus infection. Each CDR3 protein is one row after TCRdb ran MiXCR on the reads. The repertoire consists of approximately 730,000 distinct CDR3 sequences, with roughly 29% occurring once and the leading ten covering approximately 14%. These receptors have no identified antigens. Here the sequenced sample was cultured CD8+ T cells from PBMCs, taken from culture after CMV antigen stimulation. These receptor sequences come from a human donor in good health (CMV status not recorded). Some clones in this sample may be carry-over from other donors' samples.

This sequence joins TRBV7-6 and TRBJ2-1; tentative D call: TRBD2 (6 bases). V was trimmed by 9 bases and J by 7 bases, leaving 22 bases between them. The CDR3 extends over 15 amino acids. Per the germline V gene, CDR1 is SGHVS and CDR2 is FNYEAQ. The CDR3 region is CASSLTSPRGNEQFF. CDR3 nucleotides: TGTGCCAGTTCCCTTACTAGCCCAAGAGGGAATGAGCAGTTCTTC.

This clonotype was counted only a few times. The chain employs TRBV15 and TRBJ1-5, with a weak D call TRBD1 (5 bases). The germline V and J ends were trimmed by 5 bases and 1 base, with 18 bases remaining between them. The CDR3 sequence is 17 residues long. CDR1 is LNHNV, CDR2 YYDKDF, per germline (reference sequence). CDR3 sequence reads: CATSFRPGTLSNQPQHF. CDR3 coding DNA: TGTGCCACCAGCTTCCGTCCCGGGACTTTGAGCAATCAGCCCCAGCATTTT. The variable domain in full, with the rest retrieved from reference TRBV15 and TRBJ1-5, is DAMVIQNPRYQVTQFGKPVTLSCSQTLNHNVMYWYQQKSSQAPKLLFHYYDKDFNNEADTPDNFQSRRPNTSFCFLDIRSPGLGDTAMYLCATSFRPGTLSNQPQHFGDGTRLSIL.

This clonotype was picked up a small number of times. This rearrangement joins TRBV2 to TRBJ1-1; D is perhaps TRBD1 (6 bases). Trimming stripped 5 bases from V and 3 bases from J, with 13 bases between. Germline CDR1 and CDR2: SNHLY and FYNNEI. This CDR3 comprises 14 residues. CDR3 nucleotides: TGTGCCAGCAGTCACGACAGGAGTTACACTGAAGCTTTCTTT. Translation gives CASSHDRSYTEAFF.

The rearrangement joins TRBV27 to TRBJ2-5; no firm D call. The CDR3 has 14 residues. The germline V gene encodes CDR1 MNHEY and CDR2 SMNVEV (reference sequence). Trimming stripped 2 bases from V and 5 bases from J, with 12 bases between. CDR3 residues: CASSLRISRETQYF. The DNA for the CDR3 is TGTGCCAGCAGTTTACGCATTTCGAGGGAGACCCAGTACTTC.

This clonotype was seen more than once but under ten times. V is TRBV12-3 or TRBV12-4 and J is TRBJ1-5; tentative D call: TRBD1 (5 bases). This CDR3 spans 16 amino acids. Trimming cost V 2 bases and J 4 bases, with 15 bases left between them. The CDR3 DNA follows: TGTGCCAGCAGTTTATTTTGGGGGAGCTCAAATCAGCCCCAGCATTTT. Amino acid sequence: CASSLFWGSSNQPQHF.

This clonotype was found many times. The chain uses TRBV7-8 and TRBJ2-7; a weak D match, TRBD1 (5 bases). Trimming cost V 6 bases and J 3 bases, with 9 bases left between them. This CDR3 region has 12 residues. Germline V gives CDR1 SGHVS, CDR2 FQNEAQ. The CDR3 DNA is TGTGCCAGCAGAGACAGCGTCTACGAGCAGTACTTC. It is translated as CASRDSVYEQYF.

The chain carries TRBV12-3 or TRBV12-4 and TRBJ2-2, with D uncertain. This CDR3 is 14 amino acids long. The V and J ends lost 10 bases and 4 bases respectively, with 16 bases between them. CDR3 bases: TGTGCCACCTCGACCCAGCTGCGCACCGGGGAGCTGTTTTTT. It codes for CATSTQLRTGELFF.

CDR3 sequence (DNA): TGTGCCAGCAGCCTGGGGGTCCCTAATCAGCCCCAGCATTTT. It encodes CASSLGVPNQPQHF. The V call is TRBV4-2, the J call TRBJ1-5; D is perhaps TRBD1 (5 bases). The V gene's germline CDR1 is LGHNA and CDR2 YNFKEQ. The CDR3 extends over 14 amino acids. The V gene lost 4 bases and the J gene lost 4 bases, with 11 bases spanning the gap.

The rearrangement joins TRBV6-2 or TRBV6-3 to TRBJ1-6; 8 bases are a match to TRBD1. Trimming took 0 bases from V and 0 from J; bases not matched to a gene: 4. The CDR3 covers 18 residues. The germline gives CDR1 MNHEY, CDR2 SVGEGT. CDR3 in DNA: TGTGCCAGCAGTTACTCCAGGGACAGGAGCTCCTATAATTCACCCCTCCACTTT. It codes for CASSYSRDRSSYNSPLHF.

The chain has TRBV25-1 and TRBJ1-2; 10 positions match TRBD1. Looked up from germline, CDR1 is MGHDK and CDR2 is SYGVNS. The ends lost 7 bases at V and 8 bases at J; junction bases unmatched: 10. The CDR3 is made up of 14 amino acids. The CDR3 region has the DNA TGTGCCAGCATGGCAGAGGGACAGGGGAGGGGCTACACCTTC. The encoded protein is CASMAEGQGRGYTF.

V usage is TRBV13 and J usage is TRBJ1-1; D is uncertain. V lost 2 bases to trimming and J lost 1 base, with 11 bases between them. The germline V gene has CDR1 PRHDT and CDR2 FYEKMQ (reference sequence). The CDR3 loop spans 15 amino acids. The CDR3 DNA reads as TGTGCCAGCAGCTTACGAAAACAGCGGAACACTGAAGCTTTCTTT. Translated, it gives CASSLRKQRNTEAFF.

This clonotype was seen only a few times. This chain connects TRBV6-8 to TRBJ2-1; 8 bases line up with TRBD2. The ends lost 2 bases at V and 3 bases at J; junction bases unmatched: 0. This CDR3 contains 14 residues. Germline assignment: CDR1 MNHGY and CDR2 SAAAGT. The CDR3 sequence is CASSYTSGYNEQFF. The CDR3, as DNA: TGTGCCAGCAGTTACACTAGCGGCTACAATGAGCAGTTCTTC.

This chain joins TRBV6-6 and TRBJ2-3; 10 bases align to TRBD2. Germline V lookup: CDR1 MNHNY, CDR2 SVGAGI (reference sequence). CDR3 length: 15 amino acids. Germline trimming cut 5 bases from V and 4 bases from J; bases unmatched to any gene: 6. In nucleotides, the CDR3 is TGTGCCAGCAGTGAGCGGGGGGGCCAGCCAGATACGCAGTATTTT. Translating it yields CASSERGGQPDTQYF.

The chain combines TRBV12-3 or TRBV12-4 with TRBJ1-2; D possibly corresponds to TRBD1 (6 bases). V was shortened by 6 bases and J by 6 bases, with 20 bases between the two germline ends. This CDR3 region has 15 residues. CDR3 DNA: TGTGCCAGCAGCCTACAGGGTCTGACCGGTGATGGCTACACCTTC. Translated: CASSLQGLTGDGYTF.

J is TRBJ1-5 and V is TRBV19; possible D gene TRBD1, 6 bases. There are 20 residues in the CDR3. Deletions cut 4 bases from V and 2 bases from J, with 27 bases between. CDR1 and CDR2 from the germline V gene are LNHDA and SQIVND (reference sequence). The CDR3 DNA follows: TGTGCCAGTAGTACGTCCCAGGGACAAAAAATACTAGGACGCAATCAGCCCCAGCATTTT. Protein: CASSTSQGQKILGRNQPQHF. The full variable domain, completed using reference TRBV19 and TRBJ1-5, is DGGITQSPKYLFRKEGQNVTLSCEQNLNHDAMYWYRQDPGQGLRLIYYSQIVNDFQKGDIAEGYSVSREKKESFPLTVTSAQKNPTAFYLCASSTSQGQKILGRNQPQHFGDGTRLSIL.